The 24 T cell receptor beta chains below were found in one sample sequenced in a study of early T cells in non-severe SARS-CoV-2 infection. TCRdb itself ran the 5' RACE reads through MiXCR, one entry per CDR3 protein. The table includes 87,000 or so distinct CDR3 sequences, approximately 15% detected once. Sequences were obtained from whole blood. These receptors all stem from an adult who was a healthcare worker with PCR-confirmed SARS-CoV-2 infection or an uninfected control (not recorded which).

The V gene is TRBV7-9, the J gene TRBJ1-5; D is ambiguous. The CDR3 spans 13 residues. V was trimmed by 7 bases and J by 5 bases, leaving 12 bases between them. CDR1 SEHNR and CDR2 FQNEAQ come from the germline V gene (reference sequence). CDR3 sequence (DNA): TGTGCCAGCACCCCAGGTATGGATCAGCCCCAGCATTTT. This encodes CASTPGMDQPQHF.

This clonotype was observed at least ten times. The chain recombines TRBV19 with TRBJ1-4; D perhaps matches TRBD1 (5 bases). Looked up from germline, CDR1 is LNHDA and CDR2 is SQIVND (reference sequence). The CDR3 extends over 15 amino acids. Trimming pared 3 bases from V and 0 bases from J, leaving 8 bases between. CDR3 sequence reads: CASSMGLATNEKLFF. The CDR3 bases are TGTGCCAGTAGTATGGGACTCGCAACTAATGAAAAACTGTTTTTT.

The chain uses TRBV5-1 and TRBJ2-1; 9 nucleotides match TRBD2. The V gene end was trimmed by 1 base and the J gene end by 2 bases; junction bases not matched to a gene: 1. The CDR3 length is 15 residues. In germline, CDR1 is SGHRS, CDR2 YFSETQ. CDR3 sequence: CASSLRLAAYNEQFF. As DNA, the CDR3 is TGCGCCAGCAGCTTGAGACTAGCGGCCTACAATGAGCAGTTCTTC. Combining the CDR3 with reference TRBV5-1 and TRBJ2-1 gives the whole variable domain KAGVTQTPRYLIKTRGQQVTLSCSPISGHRSVSWYQQTPGQGLQFLFEYFSETQRNKGNFPGRFSGRQFSNSRSEMNVSTLELGDSALYLCASSLRLAAYNEQFFGPGTRLTVL.

This clonotype has more than one count but fewer than ten. The chain employs TRBV5-1 and TRBJ1-4; 9 positions match TRBD1. Germline-derived CDR1 and CDR2 are SGHRS and YFSETQ. Trimming took 4 bases from V and 4 from J; bases not matched to a gene: 8. This CDR3 comprises 16 residues. The CDR3 coding sequence is TGCGCCAGCAGCGGTAGGAGACAGGGGGGTAATGAAAAACTGTTTTTT. Amino acid sequence: CASSGRRQGGNEKLFF.

This clonotype has more than one count but fewer than ten. The rearrangement links TRBV29-1 to TRBJ1-4; 10 nucleotides align to TRBD1. Germline V gene lookup returns CDR1 SQVTM and CDR2 ANQGSEA. The CDR3 length is 13 residues. Trimming cost V 6 bases and J 8 bases; bases outside gene matches: 6. The CDR3 reads CSVTGTGAEKLFF. CDR3 DNA: TGCAGCGTCACCGGGACAGGGGCCGAAAAACTGTTTTTT.

The genes are TRBV7-9 and TRBJ1-2; D uncertain. The CDR3 extends over 15 amino acids. V was trimmed by 6 bases and J by 2 bases, leaving 16 bases between them. The germline V gene has CDR1 SEHNR and CDR2 FQNEAQ (reference sequence). In DNA form, the CDR3 reads TGTGCCAGCAGTAACCCGGATTTTAGAAACTATGGCTACACCTTC. Translated: CASSNPDFRNYGYTF.

The rearrangement links TRBV7-9 to TRBJ2-1, with D possibly TRBD2 on 6 matching bases. V was shortened by 5 bases and J by 3 bases, with 11 bases between the two germline ends. The length of the CDR3 is 14 residues. Germline CDR1 SEHNR, CDR2 FQNEAQ (reference sequence). As DNA, the CDR3 is TGTGCCAGCAGCCCGGGACTTTTCTACAATGAGCAGTTCTTC. Translation gives CASSPGLFYNEQFF.

This clonotype was found many times. The genes are TRBV3-1 and TRBJ1-2; the D is unclear. Trimming cost V 3 bases and J 3 bases, with 11 bases left between them. Germline CDR1 is LGHDT and CDR2 is YNNKEL (reference sequence). This CDR3 has 14 residues. The CDR3 DNA sequence: TGTGCCAGCAGCCAGACGAAATCGGACTATGGCTACACCTTC. This sequence encodes CASSQTKSDYGYTF.

A few counts support this clonotype. The genes are TRBV11-2 and TRBJ2-1; D gene ambiguous. Trimming removed 0 bases at V and 8 bases at J, with 8 bases between. This CDR3 spans 13 amino acids. Looked up from germline, CDR1 is SGHAT and CDR2 is FQNNGV. The DNA of the CDR3 is TGTGCCAGCAGCTTAGATCGAGAGCATGAGCAGTTCTTC. It encodes CASSLDREHEQFF.

The J gene is TRBJ2-7, the V gene TRBV3-1; no clear D gene. Germline loops: CDR1 LGHDT, CDR2 YNNKEL (reference sequence). The CDR3 is 16 amino acids. V shed 4 bases and J shed 1 base, with 17 bases lying between them. In nucleotides, the CDR3 is TGTGCCAGCAGCCCGGTTCTGAACGTGGGGTCCTACGAGCAGTACTTC. It encodes CASSPVLNVGSYEQYF.

The rearrangement uses TRBV24-1 and TRBJ2-1; 9 bases match TRBD1. The ends lost 5 bases at V and 14 bases at J; junction bases unmatched: 6. The germline CDR1 and CDR2 sequences are KGHDR and SFDVKD. This CDR3 is built from 12 residues. In DNA, the CDR3 is TGTGCCACCAGTGGCCCGGGACAGGGAAAGTTCTTC. Encoded protein: CATSGPGQGKFF.

This chain links TRBV5-1 with TRBJ2-7; TRBD2 agrees at 9 bases. Unmatched junction bases numbered 7, after V lost 0 bases and J lost 6 bases. Per the germline V gene, CDR1 is SGHRS and CDR2 is YFSETQ. This CDR3 comprises 15 residues. The CDR3 reads CASSLEAGGSLEQYF. The DNA of the CDR3 is TGCGCCAGCAGCTTGGAAGCGGGGGGCTCGCTCGAGCAGTACTTC.

In its sample, this clonotype was seen many times. The genes are TRBV5-5 and TRBJ1-1; D not certain. The germline CDR1 and CDR2 sequences are SGHKS and YYEKEE (reference sequence). V dropped 4 bases and J dropped 0 bases, with 13 bases sitting between them. This CDR3 has 15 residues. This CDR3 is CASSHIIQMNTEAFF. The CDR3 bases are TGTGCCAGCAGCCACATTATACAGATGAACACTGAAGCTTTCTTT.

This clonotype was detected only a few times. The CDR3 DNA is TGCAGCGCCGGGGACAGGGAGGGCACTGAAGCTTTCTTT. This codes for CSAGDREGTEAFF. The genes are TRBV29-1 and TRBJ1-1; 9 positions match TRBD1. The CDR3 runs to 13 residues. The V gene end was trimmed by 7 bases and the J gene end by 4 bases; junction bases not matched to a gene: 7. CDR1 and CDR2 from the germline V gene are SQVTM and ANQGSEA.

The chain links TRBV11-1 to TRBJ1-1; D perhaps matches TRBD1 (5 bases). The CDR3 loop spans 12 amino acids. Trimming took off 6 bases at V and 8 bases at J, with 13 bases between the two ends. The germline V gene encodes CDR1 SGHAT and CDR2 FQDESV (reference sequence). CDR3 in DNA: TGTGCCAGCAGTCAGGGCAGTCACGAAGCTTTCTTT. It translates to CASSQGSHEAFF.

This clonotype has a handful of counts. The V gene is TRBV20-1, the J gene TRBJ1-5, with D unclear. In germline, CDR1 is DFQATT, CDR2 SNEGSKA (reference sequence). The CDR3 covers 12 residues. V was clipped by 3 bases and J by 4 bases, with 7 bases between them. CDR3 in amino acids: CSARAANQPQHF. CDR3 sequence (DNA): TGCAGTGCTAGGGCCGCGAATCAGCCCCAGCATTTT.

The rearrangement links TRBV4-1 to TRBJ1-4; D uncertain. V dropped 0 bases and J dropped 5 bases, with 13 bases sitting between them. The CDR3 is 16 residues long. The germline CDR1 and CDR2 sequences are MGHRA and YSYEKL. For the CDR3, the DNA is TGCGCCAGCAGCCAAGATGGCACGGTCCTCAATGAAAAACTGTTTTTT. This gives the protein CASSQDGTVLNEKLFF.

The chain recombines TRBV20-1 with TRBJ2-5; no definite D call. V gave up 1 base and J gave up 4 bases, with 13 bases separating them. This CDR3 has 14 residues. CDR1 and CDR2 from the germline V gene are DFQATT and SNEGSKA (reference sequence). CDR3 region: CSARVLGNGETQYF. The CDR3, as DNA: TGCAGTGCTAGAGTACTGGGGAACGGAGAGACCCAGTACTTC.

This clonotype appeared a few times. Written as DNA, the CDR3 is TGTGCCAGCAGTTTAAGGGCCTCTGGGGCCAACGTCCTGACTTTC. Its translation is CASSLRASGANVLTF. This chain connects TRBV28 to TRBJ2-6; D is unclear. Trimming took 2 bases from V and 0 from J, leaving 5 bases between them. The CDR3 is 15 residues long. Germline CDR1 is MDHEN and CDR2 is SYDVKM.

This clonotype has a handful of counts. This chain links TRBV7-2 with TRBJ2-3; perhaps D is TRBD1 or TRBD2 (5 bases each). The germline gives CDR1 SGHTA, CDR2 FQGNSA. CDR3 length: 16 amino acids. Trimming removed 2 bases at V and 5 bases at J, with 17 bases between. The CDR3 coding sequence is TGTGCCAGCAGCTTATCTTTGTCGAGGGGTGAAGATACGCAGTATTTT. It encodes CASSLSLSRGEDTQYF.

The chain uses TRBV5-8 and TRBJ2-5; 12 bases map to TRBD2. V was pared by 5 bases and J by 0 bases, with 5 bases of the junction left unmatched. The V gene's germline CDR1 is SGHTS and CDR2 YDEGEE. The length of the CDR3 is 16 residues. The CDR3 loop is CASRHGLAGYQETQYF. In nucleotides, the CDR3 is TGTGCCAGCAGACATGGACTAGCGGGGTACCAAGAGACCCAGTACTTC. The variable domain in full, with the rest retrieved from reference TRBV5-8 and TRBJ2-5, is EAGVTQSPTHLIKTRGQQATLRCSPISGHTSVYWYQQALGLGLQFLLWYDEGEERNRGNFPPRFSGRQFPNYSSELNVNALELEDSALYLCASRHGLAGYQETQYFGPGTRLLVL.

This clonotype was counted between two and nine times. The J gene is TRBJ2-3, the V gene TRBV7-2; D possibly matches TRBD1 or TRBD2 (6 bases each). The CDR3 loop spans 13 amino acids. The V gene's germline CDR1 is SGHTA and CDR2 FQGNSA. V dropped 6 bases and J dropped 6 bases, with 13 bases sitting between them. CDR3 loop: CASRKRGRDTQYF. DNA for the CDR3: TGTGCCAGCAGGAAACGGGGGCGGGATACGCAGTATTTT. The full variable domain, with the rest looked up from reference TRBV7-2 and TRBJ2-3, is GAGVSQSPSNKVTEKGKDVELRCDPISGHTALYWYRQSLGQGLEFLIYFQGNSAPDKSGLPSDRFSAERTGGSVSTLTIQRTQQEDSAVYLCASRKRGRDTQYFGPGTRLTVL.

The chain couples TRBV5-4 to TRBJ2-1; 14 nucleotides line up with TRBD2. V was pared by 4 bases and J by 7 bases, with 7 bases of the junction left unmatched. Germline loops: CDR1 SGHNT, CDR2 YYREEE (reference sequence). The CDR3 covers 16 residues. The CDR3 spells CASSKTSGGATNEQFF. The DNA of the CDR3 is TGTGCCAGCAGCAAGACTAGCGGGGGGGCGACTAATGAGCAGTTCTTC.

In its sample, this clonotype was seen a few times. V gene TRBV28 combines with J gene TRBJ1-3; D not resolved. V was clipped by 10 bases and J by 4 bases, with 8 bases between them. The V gene's germline CDR1 is MDHEN and CDR2 SYDVKM. The CDR3 extends over 11 amino acids. The CDR3 nucleotides read TGTGCCACCACTTACGGAAACACCATATATTTT. It specifies CATTYGNTIYF.